Below are 7 T cell receptor beta chains sequenced from a single sample in a study of regulatory T cells in long-lasting Graves disease (dated by TCRdb to the early 2020s). Read against the paper, the sample's time point label means: newly diagnosed GD, antithyroid drugs for less than 3 months. RNA was extracted from PBMCs in TRIzol for both TCR sequencing and RNA sequencing. Libraries were built with multiplex PCR. Data came from an Illumina HiSeq 4000. TCR beta libraries were built with iRepertoire HTBI primers and Arm-PCR amplification of CDR3 regions. TCRdb reworked the public reads: Q25 trimming with fastp, MiXCR clone assembly, productive beta chains retained. Entries that share a CDR3 protein sequence are merged under the most common genes and DNA. Within this sample are hundreds of thousands of distinct CDR3 sequences, with approximately 12% of them counted one time only. The ten largest clones add up to roughly 9.3% of the sample.

These same records also appear under a second study, on T cells in Graves' hyperthyroidism and ophthalmopathy.

This specimen was peripheral blood mononuclear cells (PBMCs), taken at new diagnosis, from a patient treated with antithyroid drugs. The receptors were gathered from a woman aged 25 to 39 with Graves disease. Donor details come from another sample of the same person, matched by shared clones.

This clonotype showed up many times. The chain couples TRBV2 to TRBJ2-7; no clear D gene. V lost 5 bases to trimming and J lost 5 bases, with 10 bases between them. Germline V gives CDR1 SNHLY, CDR2 FYNNEI. This CDR3 has 12 amino acids. For the CDR3, the DNA is TGTGCCAGCAGTCCTCCCCCCCACGAGCAGTACTTC. Protein sequence: CASSPPPHEQYF.

This clonotype was recorded many times. The chain couples TRBV28 to TRBJ2-5, with TRBD1 matching over 8 bases. Germline CDR1 is MDHEN and CDR2 is SYDVKM. There are 14 residues in the CDR3. Trimming at V came to 5 bases and at J to 5 bases, leaving 7 bases not matched to a gene. The CDR3, as DNA: TGTGCCAGCAGTCCTCCAGGGGGCGCGGAGACCCAGTACTTC. It yields the protein CASSPPGGAETQYF.

This clonotype occurred a few times. This chain uses TRBV19 with TRBJ1-5; D not resolved. This CDR3 spans 15 amino acids. Germline V gene sequence: CDR1 LNHDA, CDR2 SQIVND (reference sequence). V was clipped by 7 bases and J by 7 bases, with 20 bases between them. The CDR3 DNA is TGTGCCAGTACCTCTGAGGGTTACCCGGGGCAGCCCCAGCATTTT. This encodes CASTSEGYPGQPQHF.

This clonotype was seen many times. The chain has TRBV30 and TRBJ1-1; no reliable D call. This CDR3 region has 11 residues. V lost 7 bases, J lost 6 bases, and 12 bases lay in between. Per the germline V gene, CDR1 is GTSNPN and CDR2 is SVGIG (reference sequence). The CDR3 region is CASPLGPEAFF. DNA for the CDR3: TGTGCCTCCCCCCTGGGCCCTGAAGCTTTCTTT.

In this sample, this clonotype turned up many times. The rearrangement joins TRBV6-2 or TRBV6-3 to TRBJ2-1; possible D gene TRBD1, 5 bases. V was cut by 5 bases and J by 4 bases, with 21 bases left in between. Germline CDR1 MNHEY, CDR2 SVGEGT. CDR3 length equals 17 residues. DNA of the CDR3: TGTGCCAGCAGTGAACTACCCCTAAATTCAGGGTACAATGAGCAGTTCTTC. This encodes CASSELPLNSGYNEQFF.

This clonotype was counted ten times or more. The chain links TRBV20-1 to TRBJ2-7; D possibly uses TRBD1 or TRBD2 (5 bases each). The V end was cut by 3 bases, the J end by 3 bases, with 15 bases between. The germline gives CDR1 DFQATT, CDR2 SNEGSKA (reference sequence). This CDR3 is built from 14 residues. The DNA for the CDR3 is TGCAGTGCTAGGACTTATGGGGGAGTCTACGAGCAGTACTTC. It encodes CSARTYGGVYEQYF.

This clonotype came up a few times. At one end, the junction sequence differs from germline, possibly due to a read error. V and J are TRBV20-1 and TRBJ2-4; unclear D gene. The tail of the sequence fits TRBJ2-5 better, so the J call may be wrong. Germline CDR1 DFQATT, CDR2 SNEGSKA (reference sequence). This CDR3 is 13 amino acids long. CDR3 nucleotide sequence: TGCAGTGCTAGGCAGGCAGCGCAAGGGACCCAGTACTTC. The encoded protein is CSARQAAQGTQYF.